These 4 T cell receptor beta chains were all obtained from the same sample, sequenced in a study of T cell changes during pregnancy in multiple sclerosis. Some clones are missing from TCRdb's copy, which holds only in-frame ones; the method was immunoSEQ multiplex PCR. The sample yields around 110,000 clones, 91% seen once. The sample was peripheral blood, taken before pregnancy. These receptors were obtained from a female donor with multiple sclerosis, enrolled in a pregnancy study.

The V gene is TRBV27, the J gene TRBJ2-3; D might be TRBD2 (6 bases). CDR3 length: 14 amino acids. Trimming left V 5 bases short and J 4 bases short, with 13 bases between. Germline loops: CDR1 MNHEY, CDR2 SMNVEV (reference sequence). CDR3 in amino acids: CASSPGAYPDTQYF. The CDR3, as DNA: TGTGCCAGCAGTCCGGGAGCCTACCCAGATACGCAGTATTTT.

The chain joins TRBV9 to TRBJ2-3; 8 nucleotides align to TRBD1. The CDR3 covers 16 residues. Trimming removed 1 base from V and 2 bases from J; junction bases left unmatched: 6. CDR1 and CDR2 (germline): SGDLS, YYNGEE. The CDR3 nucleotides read TGTGCCAGCAGCGTATCTCCAGGGGGCAACACAGATACGCAGTATTTT. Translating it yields CASSVSPGGNTDTQYF.

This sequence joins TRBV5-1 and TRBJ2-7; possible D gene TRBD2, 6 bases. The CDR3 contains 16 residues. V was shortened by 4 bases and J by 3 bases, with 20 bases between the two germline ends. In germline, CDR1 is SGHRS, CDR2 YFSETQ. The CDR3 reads CASSPGGISGGYEQYF. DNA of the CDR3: TGCGCCAGCAGCCCGGGTGGTATTAGCGGTGGCTACGAGCAGTACTTC.

The CDR3 coding sequence is TGTGCCAGCAGCCAACCCGGACTAGCGGATACCTACGAGCAGTACTTC. Translated, it gives CASSQPGLADTYEQYF. This chain joins TRBV4-2 and TRBJ2-7, with 10 bases identical to TRBD2. Germline V gene lookup returns CDR1 LGHNA and CDR2 YNFKEQ. The CDR3 sequence is 16 residues long. J was trimmed by 2 bases and V by 2 bases; bases with no gene match: 6.